The present T cell receptor (beta chain) was sequenced within a study of T cells after yellow fever vaccination. Notes on the study in general: Weaker, the secondary response had a peak occurring faster, on day 5 versus 15. Although most clonotypes did not, a small share appeared in both CD4 and CD8 compartments. Detected again after the booster were most primary-vaccination clones, at 95% to 98% CD4 and about 90% CD8.

Trimming at V came to 6 bases and at J to 5 bases, leaving 7 bases not matched to a gene. The CDR3 has 14 amino acids. MiXCR, applied by TCRdb to the 5' RACE reads, yields one record per CDR3 protein. The table lists around 250,000 distinct CDR3 sequences, around 5.3% of them singletons, with roughly 3% in the top ten. The sample holds a few counts of this clonotype. Antigen unknown. The source of this sequence is a man in his late teens or twenties who received the YFV17D yellow fever vaccine. The source material was CD4+ T cells sorted from PBMCs, sampled on the day of the yellow fever booster vaccination. The chain has TRBV12-3 or TRBV12-4 and TRBJ2-5; the match to TRBD1 covers 9 bases. The DNA of the CDR3 is TGTGCCAGCAGCCCGAACAGGGGGCCGGAGACCCAGTACTTC. This sequence encodes CASSPNRGPETQYF.